The entry below gives a single T cell receptor beta chain sequence along with its context. This CDR3 region has 12 residues. In germline, CDR1 is SGHDT, CDR2 YYEEEE. Trimming shortened V by 4 bases and J by 5 bases, and 9 bases separated the two germline ends. The sample is drawn from a study of T-cell reconstitution after alpha-beta-depleted transplantation in children. Preparation of the TCRbeta library used unique molecular identifiers. In TCRdb, the PCR reads were re-called with MiXCR into one record per CDR3 protein. The sample includes under 350,000 distinct CDR3 sequences, 9.9% seen only once; the top ten take 9.5% to 13%.

This clonotype originated in a human donor who donated a stem cell graft to a child with SCID. The specimen was PBMCs from the stem cell graft donor, collected from the stem cell graft. This chain connects TRBV5-6 to TRBJ1-2; D call uncertain. The CDR3 spells CASSRTSYGYTF. CDR3 DNA sequence: TGTGCCAGCAGCCGGACTTCTTATGGCTACACCTTC.